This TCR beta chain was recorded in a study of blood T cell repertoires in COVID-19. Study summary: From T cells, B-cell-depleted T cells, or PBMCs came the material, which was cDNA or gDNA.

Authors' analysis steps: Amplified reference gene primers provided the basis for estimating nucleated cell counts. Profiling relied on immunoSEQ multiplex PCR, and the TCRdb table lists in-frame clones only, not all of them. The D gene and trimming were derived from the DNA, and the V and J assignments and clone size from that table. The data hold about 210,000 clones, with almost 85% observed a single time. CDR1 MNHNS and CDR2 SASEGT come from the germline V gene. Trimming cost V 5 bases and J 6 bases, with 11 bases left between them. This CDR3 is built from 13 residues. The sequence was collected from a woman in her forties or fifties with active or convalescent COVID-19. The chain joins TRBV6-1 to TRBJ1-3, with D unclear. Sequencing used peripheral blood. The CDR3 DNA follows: TGTGCCAGCAGTCCGCAAACAGCAAACACCATATATTTT. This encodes CASSPQTANTIYF.